This T cell receptor (beta chain) was identified during a study of shared clonotypes between healthy human individuals. Study at large: Per donor, three plates held CD4 naive cells, three held CD4 memory, two held CD8 naive and one held CD8 memory.

The study's findings and limits: A handful of donors shared approximately 5% of their naive CD4 clonotypes. Compared with memory subsets, naive subsets generally had larger estimated richness.

Per the study methods: Junction-only sequences without quality scores came from ImmunoSEQ, so filtering differed. Produced via immunoSEQ multiplex PCR; TCRdb's table is partial and in-frame only. That table is the source of V, J and clone size, and D and trimming were worked out from the DNA. The data show hundreds of thousands of clones, with approximately 96% seen just once and under 0.3% held by the top ten. Comments on this clone: Antigen specificity is unknown.

The naive CD8 population came from CD45RO-negative cells selected for CCR7, without terminally differentiated effector memory CD45RA+ cells. Sequences were obtained from naive CD8+ T cells sorted from blood. The source of this sequence is a young man in good health.

This CDR3 is CASSYSGGAEQYF. As DNA, the CDR3 is TGTGCCAGCAGTTACTCGGGGGGGGCCGAGCAGTACTTC. The gene calls are TRBV6-5 and TRBJ2-7, with D perhaps matching TRBD2 (7 bases). This CDR3 spans 13 amino acids. CDR1 and CDR2 from the germline V gene are MNHEY and SVGAGI. Deletions cut 0 bases from V and 6 bases from J, with 9 bases between.